The 5 T cell receptor beta chains in this list originate from one sample, sequenced in a study of T-cell reconstitution after alpha-beta-depleted transplantation in children. The authors prepared the TCRbeta library with unique molecular identifiers. TCRdb re-derived calls from the PCR reads in MiXCR, one entry per CDR3 protein. Here the sample spans about 98,000 distinct CDR3 sequences, 20% to 30% being singletons. The sequencing here drew on PBMCs, taken before TCRalphabeta/CD19-depleted stem cell transplant. The source of these receptors is a boy between 2 and 10 years old with acute lymphoblastic leukemia, due to receive a stem cell transplant.

The table lists this clonotype with a few counts. The gene calls are TRBV20-1 and TRBJ1-4; the D is unclear. Trimming removed 6 bases from V and 8 bases from J, with 13 bases in between. The CDR3 consists of 12 residues. Germline loops: CDR1 DFQATT, CDR2 SNEGSKA (reference sequence). This chain's CDR3 is CSAPTLGEKLFF. The CDR3 coding sequence is TGCAGTGCCCCGACTCTCGGGGAAAAACTGTTTTTT.

The V gene is TRBV15, the J gene TRBJ2-7; D uncertain. Germline-derived CDR1 and CDR2 are LNHNV and YYDKDF (reference sequence). V was shortened by 0 bases and J by 9 bases, with 9 bases between the two germline ends. CDR3 length: 12 amino acids. CDR3 sequence reads: CATSREGKAQYF. In DNA, the CDR3 is TGTGCCACCAGCAGAGAGGGGAAGGCGCAGTACTTC.

The table lists this clonotype with a few counts. This sequence joins TRBV6-1 and TRBJ2-1; TRBD2 agrees at 7 bases. V gave up 5 bases and J gave up 2 bases; unmatched junction bases: 3. Germline V lookup: CDR1 MNHNS, CDR2 SASEGT. This CDR3 region has 14 residues. The CDR3 nucleotides read TGTGCCAGCAGTCGAAGCGGGGCCTACAATGAGCAGTTCTTC. This encodes CASSRSGAYNEQFF.

This clonotype has only a few counts. The chain couples TRBV28 to TRBJ2-5; 10 bases are shared with TRBD2. Germline CDR1 reads MDHEN; CDR2 reads SYDVKM. V was clipped by 4 bases and J by 4 bases; unmatched bases: 6. CDR3 length: 15 residues. The CDR3 sequence is CASSSPSGRGETQYF. In nucleotides, the CDR3 is TGTGCCAGCAGTTCGCCTAGCGGGAGAGGAGAGACCCAGTACTTC.

This clonotype was found a few times. The chain joins TRBV28 to TRBJ1-3; D possibly corresponds to TRBD1 (5 bases). CDR3 length equals 12 residues. The germline V gene encodes CDR1 MDHEN and CDR2 SYDVKM. V was cut by 4 bases and J by 5 bases, with 6 bases left in between. The CDR3 bases are TGTGCCAGCAGTTGGGACCGAAACACCATATATTTT. Amino acids: CASSWDRNTIYF.